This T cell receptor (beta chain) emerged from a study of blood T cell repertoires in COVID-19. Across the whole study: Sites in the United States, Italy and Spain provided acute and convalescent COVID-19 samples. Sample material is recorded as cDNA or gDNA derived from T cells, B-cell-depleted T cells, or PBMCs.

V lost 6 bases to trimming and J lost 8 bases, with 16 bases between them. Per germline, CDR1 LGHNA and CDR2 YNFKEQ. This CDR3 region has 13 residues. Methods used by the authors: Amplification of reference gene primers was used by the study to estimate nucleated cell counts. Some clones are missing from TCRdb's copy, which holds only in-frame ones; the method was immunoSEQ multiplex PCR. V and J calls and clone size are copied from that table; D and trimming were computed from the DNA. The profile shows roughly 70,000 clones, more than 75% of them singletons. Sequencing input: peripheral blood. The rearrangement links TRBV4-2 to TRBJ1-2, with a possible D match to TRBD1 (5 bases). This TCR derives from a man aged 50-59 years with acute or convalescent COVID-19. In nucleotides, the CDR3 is TGTGCCAGCAGAAGGGGAGGGTTTAGAGGCTACACCTTC. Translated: CASRRGGFRGYTF.